Shown below are 9 T cell receptor beta chains from a single sample sequenced in a study of blood T cells in healthy people across ages. With a J-beta primer mix and a sample-barcoded 5' primer, a second PCR ran about 7 to 12 cycles. TCRdb re-called the 5' RACE reads with MiXCR, one entry per CDR3 protein. The sample holds 760,000 or so distinct CDR3 sequences, just under 25% seen once. The same sample was also used in a study of T cells of mothers and their children.

The sample consisted of blood. These receptors were taken from a boy aged 5-17 years in good health.

V is TRBV7-2 and J is TRBJ2-5, with a tentative D call TRBD1 (5 bases). Deletions cut 1 base from V and 5 bases from J, with 14 bases between. The V gene's germline CDR1 is SGHTA and CDR2 FQGNSA. This CDR3 contains 15 residues. In DNA form, the CDR3 reads TGTGCCAGCAGCTTAGAGGGGTTGGAGCCGGAGACCCAGTACTTC. Translation gives CASSLEGLEPETQYF.

This clonotype was seen a few times. This chain connects TRBV27 to TRBJ2-6; unclear D gene. The CDR3 extends over 16 amino acids. Per germline, CDR1 MNHEY and CDR2 SMNVEV (reference sequence). Trimming shortened V by 3 bases and J by 0 bases, and 9 bases separated the two germline ends. As DNA, the CDR3 is TGTGCCAGCAGTTTCGGTGGGTTCTCTGGGGCCAACGTCCTGACTTTC. It yields the protein CASSFGGFSGANVLTF. Complete variable domain (other parts from reference TRBV27 and TRBJ2-6): EAQVTQNPRYLITVTGKKLTVTCSQNMNHEYMSWYRQDPGLGLRQIYYSMNVEVTDKGDVPEGYKVSRKEKRNFPLILESPSPNQTSLYFCASSFGGFSGANVLTFGAGSRLTVL.

The J gene is TRBJ2-7, the V gene TRBV20-1; perhaps D is TRBD1 or TRBD2 (5 bases each). CDR1 is DFQATT and CDR2 is SNEGSKA in the germline V gene (reference sequence). V was shortened by 6 bases and J by 0 bases, with 12 bases between the two germline ends. This CDR3 has 13 residues. CDR3: CSALGTVSYEQYF. The CDR3 nucleotides read TGCAGTGCCCTCGGGACGGTCTCCTACGAGCAGTACTTC.

The V and J genes are TRBV20-1 and TRBJ1-4; D remains ambiguous. This CDR3 region has 11 residues. Germline V gene lookup returns CDR1 DFQATT and CDR2 SNEGSKA (reference sequence). Trimming took 7 bases from V and 5 from J, leaving 8 bases between them. The CDR3 is CSVGSNEKLFF. The CDR3 DNA is TGCAGTGTCGGATCGAATGAAAAACTGTTTTTT.

The chain links TRBV11-2 to TRBJ2-7; 7 bases align to TRBD2. The CDR3 has 15 amino acids. The trim removed 4 bases at V and 3 bases at J, leaving 9 bases unmatched. Per germline, CDR1 SGHAT and CDR2 FQNNGV. CDR3 amino acids: CASSSAGTGYYEQYF. CDR3 DNA: TGTGCCAGCAGCTCAGCGGGAACGGGGTACTACGAGCAGTACTTC.

This clonotype showed up just a few times. The V and J genes are TRBV10-3 and TRBJ2-5, with TRBD1 matching over 7 bases. The trim removed 3 bases at V and 1 base at J, leaving 5 bases unmatched. Germline CDR1 ENHRY, CDR2 SYGVKD. The CDR3 spans 15 residues. The CDR3 sequence is CAISEGGQPQETQYF. Written as DNA, the CDR3 is TGTGCCATCAGTGAAGGGGGCCAGCCCCAAGAGACCCAGTACTTC.

The sample holds a few counts of this clonotype. V usage is TRBV6-2 or TRBV6-3 and J usage is TRBJ1-1, with 9 bases matching TRBD1. This CDR3 is built from 15 residues. V shed 8 bases, J shed 5 bases, and the junction held 12 bases outside the gene matches. The germline gives CDR1 MNHEY, CDR2 SVGEGT. CDR3 nucleotide sequence: TGTGCCAGCGGACAGGGGTACGGGGGCCGGACTGAAGCTTTCTTT. It yields the protein CASGQGYGGRTEAFF.

This chain uses TRBV7-3 with TRBJ2-6; D remains unclear. Germline CDR1 is SGHTA and CDR2 is FQGTGA. Between the trimmed V and J ends, which lost 3 bases and 0 bases, there was a span of 9 bases. The CDR3 extends over 16 amino acids. The CDR3 DNA follows: TGTGCCAGCAGCTTTAATTTGGGCTCTGGGGCCAACGTCCTGACTTTC. Translation gives CASSFNLGSGANVLTF.

On this clonotype itself: Germline is not matched at one junction end, which may reflect a read error. The V gene is TRBV4-2, the J gene TRBJ1-1, with 8 bases aligning to TRBD1. Germline CDR1 reads LGHNA; CDR2 reads YNFKEQ. This CDR3 is 14 amino acids long. CDR3 nucleotides: TGTGCCAGCAGCCTCAACAGGGGGAACGCTGAAGCTTTCTTT. Translation gives CASSLNRGNAEAFF.